This is a list of T cell receptor beta chains from one sample in a study of cytomegalovirus exposure and HLA in healthy donors. The method was immunoSEQ multiplex PCR; TCRdb's version includes in-frame clones alone and lacks a portion of them. The sample lists about 100,000 clones, roughly 78% occurring once. Sequencing used PBMCs. Every receptor here comes from a man younger than 40 in good health and CMV-seronegative. The CDR3 runs from the conserved cysteine through the conserved F or W. Each record gives: clone size, V gene, D gene, J gene, CDR3 protein, CDR3 DNA. A D gene is named only where the DNA matches it firmly. Clone size is given for some rows only: seen once, a few or many times, or a class if the clone is expanded.

NA	TRBV28	TRBD1	TRBJ1-2	CASRRDRGYGYTF	TGTGCCAGCAGACGGGACAGGGGGTATGGCTACACCTTC
once	TRBV10-3	TRBD2	TRBJ2-1	CAISVLAGGNEQFF	TGTGCCATCAGTGTCCTAGCGGGAGGGAATGAGCAGTTCTTC
NA	TRBV5-1	TRBD2	TRBJ2-7	CASSLVIAGNYEQYF	TGCGCCAGCAGCTTGGTAATAGCGGGGAATTACGAGCAGTACTTC
NA	TRBV6-4	NA	TRBJ2-3	CASSDSNQGLDTQYF	TGTGCCAGCAGTGACTCGAATCAGGGACTCGATACGCAGTATTTT
NA	TRBV6-5	NA	TRBJ1-3	CASSYGGRGNTIYF	TGTGCCAGCAGTTATGGAGGCCGGGGAAACACCATATATTTT
NA	TRBV7-9	NA	TRBJ2-1	CASSPGWGSDEQFF	TGTGCCAGCAGCCCCGGGTGGGGTAGCGATGAGCAGTTCTTC
NA	TRBV5-8	TRBD1	TRBJ1-1	CASSSYRGLTEAFF	TGTGCCAGCAGCTCCTACAGGGGTTTGACTGAAGCTTTCTTT
NA	TRBV4-1	NA	TRBJ1-3	CASSQDSTPGGNTIYF	TGCGCCAGCAGCCAAGATTCGACACCTGGAGGAAACACCATATATTTT
once	TRBV7-2	TRBD1	TRBJ2-5	CASSLGDRGPGETQYF	TGTGCCAGCAGCTTGGGGGACAGGGGGCCAGGGGAGACCCAGTACTTC
NA	TRBV18	NA	TRBJ2-1	CASSFDSGRNEQFF	TGTGCCAGCTCATTCGATAGCGGACGAAATGAGCAGTTCTTC
once	TRBV5-1	NA	TRBJ2-5	CASSGRDTYQETQYF	TGCGCCAGCAGCGGCCGGGACACCTACCAAGAGACCCAGTACTTC
NA	TRBV7-6	NA	TRBJ2-7	CASSLQGSSYEQYF	TGTGCCAGCAGCTTACAGGGAAGTTCCTACGAGCAGTACTTC
NA	TRBV5-6	NA	TRBJ2-1	CASSLDSGYNEQFF	TGTGCCAGCAGCTTGGACAGTGGCTACAATGAGCAGTTCTTC
NA	TRBV30	TRBD1	TRBJ2-6	CTLGQGHSGANVLTF	TGTACCTTAGGACAGGGACACTCTGGGGCCAACGTCCTGACTTTC
NA	TRBV2	NA	TRBJ2-3	CASRDTGTSEFTDTQYF	TGTGCCAGCAGGGACACCGGGACTTCGGAGTTCACAGATACGCAGTATTTT
once	TRBV7-9	NA	TRBJ2-7	CASSLGSAGWLEQYF	TGTGCCAGCAGCTTAGGCTCGGCAGGGTGGCTCGAGCAGTACTTC
NA	TRBV6-4	NA	TRBJ2-3	CASSEASADTQYF	TGTGCCAGCAGTGAGGCCAGCGCCGATACGCAGTATTTT
once	TRBV7-9	NA	TRBJ1-4	CSSSRDTLGLFF	TGTTCCAGCAGCCGCGACACACTTGGACTGTTTTTT
NA	TRBV6-5	TRBD1	TRBJ2-3	CASRGTGETDTQYF	TGTGCCAGCAGGGGGACAGGGGAAACAGATACGCAGTATTTT
few	TRBV4-3	NA	TRBJ1-2	CASSQDTYYGYTF	TGCGCCAGCAGCCAAGATACCTATTATGGCTACACCTTC
NA	TRBV30	TRBD1	TRBJ1-5	CAWSVQGDQPQHF	TGTGCCTGGAGTGTTCAGGGGGATCAGCCCCAGCATTTT
NA	TRBV21-1	NA	TRBJ2-7	CASSTRLVARYF	TGTGCCAGCAGCACGCGACTAGTCGCTCGGTACTTC
NA	TRBV19	NA	TRBJ1-1	CASSMGAFGTEAFF	TGTGCCAGTAGTATGGGGGCTTTCGGCACTGAAGCTTTCTTT
NA	TRBV27	TRBD1	TRBJ1-6	CATRDRGPFYNSPLHF	TGTGCCACCAGGGACAGGGGCCCTTTTTATAATTCACCCCTCCACTTT
NA	TRBV30	TRBD1	TRBJ1-5	CAWSVLRQGIQPQHF	TGTGCCTGGAGTGTCCTACGACAGGGCATTCAGCCCCAGCATTTT
NA	TRBV28	TRBD1	TRBJ1-2	CASSYYRDRRDGYTF	TGTGCCAGCAGTTATTACCGGGACAGGCGCGATGGCTACACCTTC
NA	TRBV4-2	NA	TRBJ2-7	CASSPLGASSEQYF	TGTGCCAGCAGCCCACTAGGAGCGAGCAGCGAGCAGTACTTC
NA	TRBV5-1	TRBD1	TRBJ1-1	CASSQTGQGNTEAFF	TGCGCCAGCAGCCAAACAGGACAGGGGAACACTGAAGCTTTCTTT
NA	TRBV2	TRBD2	TRBJ2-5	CASKGLAGVQETQYF	TGTGCCAGCAAGGGGCTAGCGGGAGTTCAAGAGACCCAGTACTTC
NA	TRBV6-1	TRBD1	TRBJ1-1	CASRPRGHTEAFF	TGTGCCAGCAGGCCCAGGGGGCATACTGAAGCTTTCTTT
NA	TRBV6-1	NA	TRBJ2-1	CASSVPSRLRNEQFF	TGTGCCAGCAGTGTCCCTAGCCGGTTGCGCAATGAGCAGTTCTTC
NA	TRBV19	NA	TRBJ1-6	CASSPSGGRSPLHF	TGTGCCAGTAGCCCTTCGGGGGGAAGATCACCCCTCCACTTT
NA	TRBV6-5	NA	TRBJ1-1	CASSQQGNTEAFF	TGTGCCAGCAGCCAGCAGGGAAACACTGAAGCTTTCTTT
few	TRBV4-2	NA	TRBJ1-2	CASSQANEAINYGYTF	TGTGCCAGCAGCCAAGCTAACGAAGCAATTAACTATGGCTACACCTTC
once	TRBV7-9	NA	TRBJ1-1	CASSLGVQGRDTEAFF	TGTGCCAGCAGCTTAGGGGTGCAGGGAAGGGACACTGAAGCTTTCTTT
NA	TRBV25-1	NA	TRBJ1-3	CASSEYRGGISGNTIYF	TGTGCCAGCAGTGAATATCGGGGAGGGATCTCTGGAAACACCATATATTTT
few	TRBV5-1	TRBD1	TRBJ2-7	CASSLVQGAGEQYF	TGCGCCAGCAGCTTGGTACAGGGGGCTGGCGAGCAGTACTTC
once	TRBV2	TRBD1	TRBJ2-5	CASKGAFQETQYF	TGTGCCAGCAAGGGGGCCTTCCAAGAGACCCAGTACTTC
NA	TRBV10-3	TRBD2	TRBJ2-1	CAITSGGGNEQFF	TGTGCCATAACTAGCGGGGGGGGCAATGAGCAGTTCTTC
few	TRBV11-2	TRBD2	TRBJ2-3	CASSLVALAGNTDTQYF	TGTGCCAGCAGCTTAGTCGCTCTAGCGGGGAACACAGATACGCAGTATTTT
NA	TRBV27	TRBD1	TRBJ2-7	CASRIQGGRYEQYF	TGTGCCAGCAGGATACAGGGGGGTCGGTACGAGCAGTACTTC
NA	TRBV9	NA	TRBJ2-7	CASSVVSSYEQYF	TGTGCCAGCAGCGTAGTGAGCTCCTACGAGCAGTACTTC
NA	TRBV19	NA	TRBJ2-7	CASAGGNYEQYF	TGTGCCAGCGCCGGGGGAAACTACGAGCAGTACTTC
NA	TRBV18	TRBD1	TRBJ1-3	CASSPRGQGAISGNTIYF	TGTGCCAGCTCACCACGTGGACAGGGGGCGATCTCGGGAAACACCATATATTTT
NA	TRBV5-1	NA	TRBJ1-1	CASSEILGPNTEAFF	TGCGCCAGCAGTGAGATTTTGGGGCCGAACACTGAAGCTTTCTTT